The clone carrying this T cell receptor (beta chain) was seen ten or more times. Its specificity is unknown. Germline-derived CDR1 and CDR2 are SGHVS and FQNEAQ. V dropped 0 bases and J dropped 8 bases, with 15 bases sitting between them. This CDR3 contains 15 residues. This sample was included in a study of read filtering for tumor transcriptome and immune sequencing. Study-level background: TCR-mapped reads were about 3.5 to 10.27 million with IR-seq versus roughly 85 to 1,300 with RNA-seq. General study results and limits: IR-seq captured clonotypes deeper and more reliably than RNA-seq.

This library used about 400 ng RNA and molecular barcoded adaptors spanning alpha/delta and beta/gamma chains. MiXCR, applied by TCRdb to the reads, yields one record per CDR3 protein. In the table there are some 38,000 distinct CDR3 sequences, approximately 10% of which are singletons. Input material: a population of CD138-negative cells sorted from bone marrow. This chain links TRBV7-8 with TRBJ2-3; tentative D call: TRBD1 (8 bases). This TCR was recovered from a donor aged 40 or older with multiple myeloma. CDR3 sequence reads: CASSLAQGGGATQYF. CDR3 nucleotide sequence: TGTGCCAGCAGCTTAGCACAGGGGGGGGGGGCTACGCAGTATTTT.